This TCR beta chain appears in the sequencing data of a study of shared clonotypes between healthy human individuals. Overall study findings and caveats: Among donors, the sharing of clonotypes was expected to be influenced by sequencing depth.

Trimming took off 7 bases at V and 0 bases at J, with 15 bases between the two ends. CDR3 size: 15 residues. CDR1 and CDR2 from the germline V gene are MNHEY and SMNVEV (reference sequence). Genomic DNA of every subset was divided equally among multiple immunoSEQ plates. Some clones are missing from TCRdb's copy, which holds only in-frame ones; the method was immunoSEQ multiplex PCR. Of some 490,000 clones listed, approximately 80% were seen once; the top ten hold about 11%. A note on this clone: Antigen unknown.

This TCR was recovered from a woman aged 40 to 50 in good health. Some clones in this sample may be carry-over from other donors' samples. Sequencing was carried out using PBMCs. The chain combines TRBV27 with TRBJ2-5; D unclear. The CDR3 DNA follows: TGTGCCAGCAACTATCTTGGACGGCACCAAGAGACCCAGTACTTC. The encoded protein is CASNYLGRHQETQYF.